This TCR beta chain was sequenced for a study of blood T cell repertoires in COVID-19. For the study at large: Researchers got acute and convalescent COVID-19 samples from the United States, Italy and Spain. The analysed material was cDNA or gDNA that came from T cells, B-cell-depleted T cells, or PBMCs.

Original analysis: Cell counts per sample came from amplifying reference gene primers. Profiling relied on immunoSEQ multiplex PCR, and the TCRdb table lists in-frame clones only, not all of them. V and J calls and clone size are those listed in that table; D and trimming were worked out from the DNA. The table includes just under 350,000 clones, approximately 89% detected once. V shed 4 bases and J 0 bases; nucleotides not matched to a gene: 21. Germline values: CDR1 WSHSY, CDR2 SAAADI. The CDR3 consists of 21 residues. The source material was peripheral blood. This chain connects TRBV10-2 to TRBJ2-1; TRBD2 aligns across 7 bases. The sequence was collected from a woman aged 18-30 years who had recovered from COVID-19. CDR3 DNA: TGCGCCAGCAGTGTACCAACTTCATTAGCGGGCCCTCTAAGCTCCTACAATGAGCAGTTCTTC. This codes for CASSVPTSLAGPLSSYNEQFF.